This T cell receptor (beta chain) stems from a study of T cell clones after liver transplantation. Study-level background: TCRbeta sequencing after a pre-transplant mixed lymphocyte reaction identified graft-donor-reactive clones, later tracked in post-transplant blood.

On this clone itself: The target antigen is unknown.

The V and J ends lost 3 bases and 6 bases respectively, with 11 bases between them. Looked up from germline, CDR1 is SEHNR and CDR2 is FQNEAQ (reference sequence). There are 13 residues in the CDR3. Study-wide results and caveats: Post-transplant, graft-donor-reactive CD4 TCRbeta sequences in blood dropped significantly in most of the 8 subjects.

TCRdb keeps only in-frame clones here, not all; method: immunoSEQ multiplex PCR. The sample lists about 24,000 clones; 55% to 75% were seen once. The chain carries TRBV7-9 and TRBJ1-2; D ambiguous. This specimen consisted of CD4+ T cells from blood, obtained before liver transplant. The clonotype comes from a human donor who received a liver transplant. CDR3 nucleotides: TGTGCCAGCAGCTTCGACGGGCGCCATGGCTACACCTTC. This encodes CASSFDGRHGYTF.